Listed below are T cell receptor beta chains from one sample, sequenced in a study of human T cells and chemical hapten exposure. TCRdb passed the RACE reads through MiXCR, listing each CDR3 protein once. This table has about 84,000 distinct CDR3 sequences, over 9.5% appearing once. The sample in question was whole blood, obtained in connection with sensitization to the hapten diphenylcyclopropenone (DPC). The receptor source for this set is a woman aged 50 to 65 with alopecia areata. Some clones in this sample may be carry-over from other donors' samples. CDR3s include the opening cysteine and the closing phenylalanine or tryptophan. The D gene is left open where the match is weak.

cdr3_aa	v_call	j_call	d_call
CASSRGEAGANVLTF	TRBV3-1	TRBJ2-6	-
CVSSERSGHTEAFF	TRBV2	TRBJ1-1	-
CASSRFSGANVLTF	TRBV6-5	TRBJ2-6	-
CASSERGRVQPQHF	TRBV2	TRBJ1-5	-
CASSSAPNQPQHF	TRBV6-6	TRBJ1-5	-
CASRAGSNTGELFF	TRBV5-1	TRBJ2-2	-
CASNQLGANRISIAGPQHF	TRBV28	TRBJ1-5	-
CASGLLGGNTEAFF	TRBV12-5	TRBJ1-1	-
CSARASGPYGYTF	TRBV20-1	TRBJ1-2	-
CASRLGSGNTIYF	TRBV28	TRBJ1-3	-
CSAIHSDRDIGYTF	TRBV20-1	TRBJ1-2	TRBD1
CASRPVQGEDEQYF	TRBV12-3/TRBV12-4	TRBJ2-7	-
CAAGYREAFF	TRBV27	TRBJ1-1	-
CASSGTGFSVYNEQFF	TRBV2	TRBJ2-1	TRBD1
CATKTSGRRHTQYF	TRBV6-5	TRBJ2-3	TRBD2
CSAPGAIQETQYF	TRBV29-1	TRBJ2-5	-
CASRAGHLMNTEAFF	TRBV6-1	TRBJ1-1	-
CASSFEAEQYF	TRBV12-3/TRBV12-4	TRBJ2-7	-
CSARVPGRANEKLFF	TRBV20-1	TRBJ1-4	-
CASSQDYVAGPVVEQFF	TRBV4-3	TRBJ2-1	TRBD2
CASSPEGLAPDTGELFF	TRBV5-4	TRBJ2-2	TRBD2
CATSEVNLTLAKNIQYF	TRBV24-1	TRBJ2-4	-
CASSLVVGTYDTQYF	TRBV7-2	TRBJ2-3	-
CASSRTGFDTEAFF	TRBV7-9	TRBJ1-1	TRBD1
CASSGQTGSAEAFF	TRBV7-9	TRBJ1-1	TRBD1
CASSLNPGGGIQYF	TRBV11-3	TRBJ2-4	-
CSAPETSYYEQYF	TRBV20-1	TRBJ2-7	-
CSAPVASGTDTQYF	TRBV20-1	TRBJ2-3	-
CASRPGVGYNEQFF	TRBV2	TRBJ2-1	-
CASGIYRSQETQYF	TRBV12-3/TRBV12-4	TRBJ2-5	-
CSASDRDRGYGYTF	TRBV20-1	TRBJ1-2	TRBD1
CASRGGGLAANTGELFF	TRBV7-6	TRBJ2-2	TRBD2
CSVRPSDTGELFF	TRBV20-1	TRBJ2-2	-
CSAVPGGPGNEQFF	TRBV20-1	TRBJ2-1	TRBD2
CASSTLAGGGNEQFF	TRBV6-1	TRBJ2-1	TRBD2
CASSFSSTRELFF	TRBV28	TRBJ2-2	-
CASTGTAYYEQYF	TRBV28	TRBJ2-7	TRBD1
CASSYPTDHEQYF	TRBV18	TRBJ2-7	-
CSAQQEDTEAFF	TRBV20-1	TRBJ1-1	-
CASSPEGQGDNQPQHF	TRBV7-8	TRBJ1-5	TRBD1
CASSPGRIAGDSVEQFF	TRBV18	TRBJ2-1	TRBD2
CAISSTQGIEEQYF	TRBV10-3	TRBJ2-7	-
CASSYVLPGRRNQPQHF	TRBV28	TRBJ1-5	-